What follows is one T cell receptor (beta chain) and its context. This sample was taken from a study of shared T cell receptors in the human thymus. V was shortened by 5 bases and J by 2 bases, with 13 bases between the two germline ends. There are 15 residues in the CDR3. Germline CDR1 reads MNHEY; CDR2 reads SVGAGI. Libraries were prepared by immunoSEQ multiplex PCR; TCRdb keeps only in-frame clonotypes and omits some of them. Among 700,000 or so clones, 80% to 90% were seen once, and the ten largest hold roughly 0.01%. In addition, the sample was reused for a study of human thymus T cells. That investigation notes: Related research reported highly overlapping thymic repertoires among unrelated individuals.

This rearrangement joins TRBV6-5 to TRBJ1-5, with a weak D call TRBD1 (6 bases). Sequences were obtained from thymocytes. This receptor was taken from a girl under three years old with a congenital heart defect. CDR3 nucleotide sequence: TGTGCCAGCAGTCCTACAGGGAGCGGCAATCAGCCCCAGCATTTT. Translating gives CASSPTGSGNQPQHF.